This section outlines one T cell receptor beta chain sequence together with its context. This sample was included in a study of blood T cell repertoires in COVID-19. Overall study: Acute and convalescent COVID-19 samples came from the United States, Italy and Spain. From T cells, B-cell-depleted T cells, or PBMCs came the material, which was cDNA or gDNA.

With 4 bases removed from V and 3 bases from J, the gap between germline ends came to 15 bases. The CDR3 length is 16 residues. Germline assignment: CDR1 MNHNS and CDR2 SASEGT. Per the study methods: Scientists estimated how many nucleated cells there were by amplifying reference gene primers. Clones were sequenced by immunoSEQ multiplex PCR, and TCRdb holds only the in-frame ones, with some missing. V, J and clone size are those of that table, while D and trimming were read from the DNA. The sample consists of approximately 130,000 clones, under 90% of them appearing once. The genes are TRBV6-1 and TRBJ1-4; D is ambiguous. Sequencing was performed on peripheral blood. The source is a woman in her sixties or seventies with active or convalescent COVID-19. In DNA form, the CDR3 reads TGTGCCAGCAGTGTACCTAATTTGCCGGCTAATGAAAAACTGTTTTTT. This codes for CASSVPNLPANEKLFF.